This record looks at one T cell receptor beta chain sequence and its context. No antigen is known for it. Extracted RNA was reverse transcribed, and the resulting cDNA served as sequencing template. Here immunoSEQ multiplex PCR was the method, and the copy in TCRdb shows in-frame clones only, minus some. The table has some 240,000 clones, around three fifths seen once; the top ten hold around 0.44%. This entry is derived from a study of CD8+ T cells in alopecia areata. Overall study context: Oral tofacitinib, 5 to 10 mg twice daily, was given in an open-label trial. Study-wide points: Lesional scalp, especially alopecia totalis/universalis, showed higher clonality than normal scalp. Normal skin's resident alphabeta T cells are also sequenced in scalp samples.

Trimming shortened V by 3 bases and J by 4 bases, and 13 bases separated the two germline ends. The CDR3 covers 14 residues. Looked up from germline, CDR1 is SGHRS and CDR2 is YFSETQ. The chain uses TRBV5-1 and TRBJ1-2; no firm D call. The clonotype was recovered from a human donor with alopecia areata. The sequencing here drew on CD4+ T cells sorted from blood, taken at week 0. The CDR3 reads CASSSDGKGYGYTF. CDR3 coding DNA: TGCGCCAGCAGCTCGGACGGGAAAGGCTATGGCTACACCTTC.